Sequencing of this TCR beta chain was carried out in a study of blood T cells in healthy people across ages. The CDR3 runs 16 residues. V shed 6 bases, J shed 2 bases, and the junction held 9 bases outside the gene matches. Germline V lookup: CDR1 MNHEY, CDR2 SVGEGT. This clonotype came up a few times. Every donor contributed roughly 10 milliliters of peripheral blood by blood draw. No fewer than 7 million PBMCs went into each sample. RNA extraction gave at least 5 micrograms of total RNA per sample. A sample-barcoded 5' primer and a J-beta primer mix were used in a second PCR of about 7 to 12 cycles. Researchers report that a template-switch adaptor with 12 random nucleotides tagged each cDNA molecule. TCRdb analysed the 5' RACE reads with MiXCR anew, one entry per CDR3 protein. The sample includes about 760,000 distinct CDR3 sequences, approximately 53% of them seen just once.

The material sequenced was blood. The V call is TRBV6-2 or TRBV6-3, the J call TRBJ2-3, with TRBD2 identical over 9 bases. The source is a man aged 40-49 years in good health. Written as DNA, the CDR3 is TGTGCCAGCAGCCCCCCTAGCGGGGAAAACACAGATACGCAGTATTTT. This translates into CASSPPSGENTDTQYF.